A single sample is the source of the 14 T cell receptor beta chains below, sequenced in a study of PD-1 blockade in classical Hodgkin lymphoma. Time point denoted: cycle 4 day 1 (C4D1), after more than 5 weeks of nivolumab. Each patient experienced a relapse that followed autologous stem cell transplantation, and brentuximab vedotin exposure varied. Through magnetic negative selection, CD8+ T cells were separated from PBMCs that had been thawed. Measured with immunoSEQ multiplex PCR; TCRdb has only the in-frame clones, and not every one. The table has just under 20,000 clones, about 87% seen once. Sample: CD8+ T cells from blood, taken before the fourth cycle of nivolumab. The receptors shown here come from a human donor with classical Hodgkin lymphoma.

This sequence joins TRBV2 and TRBJ1-2, with TRBD1 matching over 8 bases. Per germline, CDR1 SNHLY and CDR2 FYNNEI. CDR3 length: 16 residues. The V segment lost 6 bases and the J segment 7 bases; nucleotides outside the gene matches: 16. CDR3 amino acids: CASSPFWGQARGGYTF. The CDR3 DNA reads as TGTGCCAGCAGCCCTTTCTGGGGACAGGCAAGGGGTGGCTACACCTTC.

V gene TRBV27 combines with J gene TRBJ1-4; a weak D match, TRBD1 (6 bases). This CDR3 comprises 14 residues. The germline CDR1 and CDR2 sequences are MNHEY and SMNVEV (reference sequence). The V end was cut by 5 bases, the J end by 2 bases, with 9 bases between. CDR3 coding DNA: TGTGCCAGCAGTAGGACAGCCACTAATGAAAAACTGTTTTTT. Translated: CASSRTATNEKLFF.

This chain joins TRBV27 and TRBJ2-3; no clear D. There are 16 residues in the CDR3. The V end lost 2 bases, the J end lost 2 bases, and 14 bases lay between the germline ends. The germline V gene encodes CDR1 MNHEY and CDR2 SMNVEV (reference sequence). As DNA, the CDR3 is TGTGCCAGCAGTTTAAGCGTAACCACTTTCACAGATACGCAGTATTTT. Its translation: CASSLSVTTFTDTQYF.

The chain uses TRBV14 and TRBJ1-1, with D possibly matching TRBD1 (6 bases). This CDR3 region has 13 residues. V was cut by 4 bases and J by 3 bases, with 9 bases left in between. Germline V gene lookup returns CDR1 SGHDN and CDR2 FVKESK. The CDR3 region is CASSRNRDTEAFF. The CDR3 DNA reads TGTGCCAGCAGCCGCAACAGGGACACTGAAGCTTTCTTT.

The chain is built from TRBV7-9 and TRBJ2-7, with 8 positions matching TRBD2. CDR1 and CDR2 (germline): SEHNR, FQNEAQ (reference sequence). CDR3 size: 15 residues. The V and J ends lost 5 bases and 2 bases, in that order; junction bases with no gene match: 8. DNA for the CDR3: TGTGCCAGCAGCCTTTCCGGGACTAGAACCTACGAGCAGTACTTC. Amino acids: CASSLSGTRTYEQYF.

The rearrangement uses TRBV27 and TRBJ2-1; 10 positions match TRBD1. Germline V lookup: CDR1 MNHEY, CDR2 SMNVEV (reference sequence). The CDR3 length is 17 residues. V was pared by 8 bases and J by 4 bases, with 14 bases of the junction left unmatched. The CDR3 loop is CASANPGGTGVYNEQFF. CDR3 sequence (DNA): TGTGCCAGCGCAAACCCCGGGGGGACAGGGGTGTACAATGAGCAGTTCTTC.

J is TRBJ2-7 and V is TRBV29-1; 7 bases match TRBD1. CDR1 and CDR2 (germline): SQVTM, ANQGSEA. Trimming removed 1 base from V and 1 base from J; junction bases left unmatched: 4. This CDR3 is built from 14 residues. CDR3 residues: CSVEVPGQSYEQYF. As DNA, the CDR3 is TGCAGCGTTGAAGTTCCGGGACAGTCCTACGAGCAGTACTTC.

The chain employs TRBV4-1 and TRBJ1-1; 12 nucleotides match TRBD1. With 3 bases clipped from V and 0 bases from J, the junction kept 2 bases outside the gene matches. CDR1 is MGHRA and CDR2 is YSYEKL in the germline V gene. This CDR3 spans 16 amino acids. DNA of the CDR3: TGCGCCAGCAGCCAGGGACAGGGGGCTTTGAACACTGAAGCTTTCTTT. Its translation: CASSQGQGALNTEAFF.

The gene calls are TRBV5-5 and TRBJ2-1; weak D call: TRBD2 (5 bases). V lost 0 bases to trimming and J lost 0 bases, with 13 bases between them. The CDR3 length is 17 residues. CDR1 and CDR2 from the germline V gene are SGHKS and YYEKEE (reference sequence). CDR3 amino acids: CASSLGSSSRSYNEQFF. CDR3 sequence (DNA): TGTGCCAGCAGCTTGGGGTCTAGCAGCCGCTCCTACAATGAGCAGTTCTTC.

This clone appeared once. The rearrangement uses TRBV7-9 and TRBJ1-2; 8 nucleotides agree with TRBD1. V lost 5 bases, J lost 4 bases, and 15 bases stayed unmatched. CDR3 length: 17 amino acids. CDR1 is SEHNR and CDR2 is FQNEAQ in the germline V gene (reference sequence). CDR3 coding DNA: TGTGCCAGCAGCGGTTGGGCAGGGGGCTCGGTCGCCTATGGCTACACCTTC. Translated: CASSGWAGGSVAYGYTF. Supplemented by reference TRBV7-9 and TRBJ1-2, the full variable domain reads DTGVSQNPRHKITKRGQNVTFRCDPISEHNRLYWYRQTLGQGPEFLTYFQNEAQLEKSRLLSDRFSAERPKGSFSTLEIQRTEQGDSAMYLCASSGWAGGSVAYGYTFGSGTRLTVV.

The chain recombines TRBV27 with TRBJ2-7; D unresolved. The CDR3 has 13 residues. Germline V gene sequence: CDR1 MNHEY, CDR2 SMNVEV (reference sequence). With 3 bases removed from V and 4 bases from J, the gap between germline ends came to 10 bases. In nucleotides, the CDR3 is TGTGCCAGCAGTTTTGACACGCGATACGAGCAGTACTTC. This translates into CASSFDTRYEQYF.

V usage is TRBV7-9 and J usage is TRBJ2-7; 7 bases are shared with TRBD1. The germline V gene has CDR1 SEHNR and CDR2 FQNEAQ (reference sequence). The CDR3 spans 15 residues. The V and J ends lost 5 bases and 4 bases, in that order; junction bases with no gene match: 11. Here the CDR3 reads CASSPNFDRVYEQYF. The CDR3 coding sequence is TGTGCCAGCAGCCCAAATTTCGACAGGGTGTACGAGCAGTACTTC.

This clone was recorded only once. The gene calls are TRBV28 and TRBJ2-5; 10 nucleotides align to TRBD2. CDR1 and CDR2 from the germline V gene are MDHEN and SYDVKM. With 2 bases clipped from V and 2 bases from J, the junction kept 5 bases outside the gene matches. The CDR3 has 16 residues. In DNA, the CDR3 is TGTGCCAGCAGTTTACAACTAGCGGGAAGACAAGAGACCCAGTACTTC. Amino acid sequence: CASSLQLAGRQETQYF.

The chain is built from TRBV28 and TRBJ2-7, with TRBD1 matching 7 bases. The CDR3 runs 16 residues. Germline lookup yields CDR1 MDHEN and CDR2 SYDVKM. J gave up 0 bases and V 5 bases, and 10 bases lay outside the gene matches. The CDR3 loop is CASSPILTGSSYEQYF. DNA for the CDR3: TGTGCCAGCAGTCCCATACTGACAGGGAGCTCCTACGAGCAGTACTTC.